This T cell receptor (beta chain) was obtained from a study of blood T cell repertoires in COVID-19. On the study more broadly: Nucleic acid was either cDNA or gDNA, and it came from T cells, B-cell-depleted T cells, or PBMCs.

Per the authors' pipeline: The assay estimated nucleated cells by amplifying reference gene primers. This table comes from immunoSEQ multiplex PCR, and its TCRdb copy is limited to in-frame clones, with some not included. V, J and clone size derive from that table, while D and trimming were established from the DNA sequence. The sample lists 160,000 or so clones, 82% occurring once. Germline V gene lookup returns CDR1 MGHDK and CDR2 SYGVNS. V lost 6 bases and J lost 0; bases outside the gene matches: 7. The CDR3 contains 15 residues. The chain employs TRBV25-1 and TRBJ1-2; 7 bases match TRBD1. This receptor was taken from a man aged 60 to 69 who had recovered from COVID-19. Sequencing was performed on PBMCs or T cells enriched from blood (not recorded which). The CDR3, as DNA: TGTGCCAGCAGGGAGACAGGGCGAGCTAACTATGGCTACACCTTC. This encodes CASRETGRANYGYTF.